The 32 T cell receptor beta chains presented below share a single source sample, sequenced in a study of OX40 agonist ivuxolimab in advanced cancers. TCRdb's table, derived via immunoSEQ multiplex PCR, lists solely in-frame clones and lacks some. Of about 28,000 clones detected, roughly 88% appear once; the ten largest clones hold under 30%. The sample here was CD4+ or CD8+ T cells sorted from blood, taken in a trial of the OX40 agonist ivuxolimab. These receptors all come from an adult with an advanced solid tumor such as melanoma, head and neck, liver or kidney cancer.

This clone has only one observation. V is TRBV28 and J is TRBJ2-1; D is possibly TRBD1 or TRBD2 (6 bases each). In germline, CDR1 is MDHEN, CDR2 SYDVKM. The CDR3 totals 16 residues. V lost 3 bases, J lost 3 bases, and 15 bases lay in between. CDR3 bases: TGTGCCAGCAGTTTCAGGGGAGGTAAATACTACAATGAGCAGTTCTTC. This gives the protein CASSFRGGKYYNEQFF.

CDR3 DNA sequence: TGTGCCAGTGGGGGGGGGACCAGCTCCTACGAGCAGTACTTC. It specifies CASGGGTSSYEQYF. The gene calls are TRBV19 and TRBJ2-7, with 7 bases fitting TRBD2. With V trimmed by 8 bases and J by 0 bases, 7 bases remained unmatched. Germline V gives CDR1 LNHDA, CDR2 SQIVND (reference sequence). The CDR3 runs to 14 residues.

The chain links TRBV9 to TRBJ1-2; no definite D call. CDR1 and CDR2 (germline): SGDLS, YYNGEE. The CDR3 contains 16 residues. V was pared by 0 bases and J by 3 bases, with 15 bases between. The CDR3 region is CASSVGRAIRDYGYTF. CDR3 bases: TGTGCCAGCAGCGTAGGAAGGGCAATAAGAGACTATGGCTACACCTTC. Full variable domain (remainder filled in from reference TRBV9 and TRBJ1-2): DSGVTQTPKHLITATGQRVTLRCSPRSGDLSVYWYQQSLDQGLQFLIQYYNGEERAKGNILERFSAQQFPDLHSELNLSSLELGDSALYFCASSVGRAIRDYGYTFGSGTRLTVV.

This clone was seen once. The chain carries TRBV27 and TRBJ2-7; 8 bases map to TRBD1. This CDR3 region has 15 residues. Germline CDR1 reads MNHEY; CDR2 reads SMNVEV (reference sequence). V lost 5 bases and J lost 1; bases outside the gene matches: 7. The CDR3, as DNA: TGTGCCAGCAGTCGAGGCACAGGGGGGTCCTACGAGCAGTACTTC. This gives the protein CASSRGTGGSYEQYF.

This sequence joins TRBV11-3 and TRBJ2-7; no clear D gene. CDR1 SGHNT and CDR2 YENEEA come from the germline V gene. With 2 bases removed from V and 5 bases from J, the gap between germline ends came to 10 bases. The CDR3 sequence is 13 residues long. Here the CDR3 DNA reads TGTGCCAGCAGCTTATCTCCGACTCACGAGCAGTACTTC. This codes for CASSLSPTHEQYF.

This clone was found once. The chain is built from TRBV7-8 and TRBJ2-1; perhaps TRBD2 as D (5 bases). The length of the CDR3 is 16 residues. Germline V gene sequence: CDR1 SGHVS, CDR2 FQNEAQ. Trimming removed 5 bases at V and 1 base at J, with 15 bases between. CDR3 in DNA: TGTGCCAGCAGCCCAGCCCAGAAGCGGTCCTACAATGAGCAGTTCTTC. This gives the protein CASSPAQKRSYNEQFF. The whole variable domain, filled in from reference TRBV7-8 and TRBJ2-1, reads GAGVSQSPRYKVAKRGQDVALRCDPISGHVSLFWYQQALGQGPEFLTYFQNEAQLDKSGLPSDRFFAERPEGSVSTLKIQRTQQEDSAVYLCASSPAQKRSYNEQFFGPGTRLTVL.

The chain combines TRBV15 with TRBJ2-2; weak D call: TRBD1 (5 bases). CDR1 is LNHNV and CDR2 is YYDKDF in the germline V gene (reference sequence). V dropped 8 bases and J dropped 6 bases, with 22 bases sitting between them. This CDR3 is 16 amino acids long. The CDR3 reads CATSRATGPAAGELFF. CDR3 coding DNA: TGTGCCACCTCCCGGGCTACAGGACCCGCGGCCGGGGAGCTGTTTTTT.

The chain links TRBV28 to TRBJ1-1; D unclear. The CDR3 extends over 12 amino acids. Per germline, CDR1 MDHEN and CDR2 SYDVKM. V gave up 3 bases and J gave up 9 bases, with 11 bases separating them. CDR3 region: CASSLEGVKAFF. In DNA, the CDR3 is TGTGCCAGCAGTTTGGAGGGAGTGAAAGCTTTCTTT.

The rearrangement uses TRBV28 and TRBJ2-1; the match to TRBD1 covers 8 bases. V lost 6 bases, J lost 6 bases, and 10 bases stayed unmatched. Germline V lookup: CDR1 MDHEN, CDR2 SYDVKM. The CDR3 has 15 residues. CDR3 nucleotide sequence: TGTGCCAGCAGGAATAGCGCCGGGACAGGCAATGAGCAGTTCTTC. Encoded protein: CASRNSAGTGNEQFF.

This sequence joins TRBV7-6 and TRBJ1-1, with TRBD1 matching over 7 bases. The CDR3 consists of 17 residues. Trimming cost V 3 bases and J 3 bases; bases outside gene matches: 13. Germline CDR1 reads SGHVS; CDR2 reads FNYEAQ. This chain's CDR3 is CASSFLGTTGTDTEAFF. The CDR3 nucleotides read TGTGCCAGCAGCTTTTTAGGTACGACAGGGACGGACACTGAAGCTTTCTTT. Using reference TRBV7-6 and TRBJ1-1 for the parts outside the CDR3, the full variable domain is GAGVSQSPRYKVTKRGQDVALRCDPISGHVSLYWYRQALGQGPEFLTYFNYEAQQDKSGLPNDRFSAERPEGSISTLTIQRTEQRDSAMYRCASSFLGTTGTDTEAFFGQGTRLTVV.

This clone was observed a handful of times. The chain carries TRBV2 and TRBJ1-2; D possibly corresponds to TRBD1 (5 bases). CDR1 SNHLY and CDR2 FYNNEI come from the germline V gene. CDR3 size: 13 residues. V was trimmed by 10 bases and J by 4 bases, leaving 16 bases between them. This chain's CDR3 is CAIVRAQGYGYTF. The CDR3 DNA reads as TGTGCCATCGTCCGGGCCCAGGGCTATGGCTACACCTTC.

This chain joins TRBV27 and TRBJ2-7; D might be TRBD2 (5 bases). This CDR3 is 15 amino acids long. Germline V lookup: CDR1 MNHEY, CDR2 SMNVEV (reference sequence). V was pared by 8 bases and J by 1 base, with 18 bases between. The CDR3 spells CASGRGTGLSYEQYF. DNA of the CDR3: TGTGCCAGCGGTCGGGGAACGGGATTATCCTACGAGCAGTACTTC.

The chain couples TRBV5-1 to TRBJ2-4; the match to TRBD1 covers 8 bases. V lost 2 bases, J lost 1 base, and 5 bases stayed unmatched. The CDR3 has 16 residues. Looked up from germline, CDR1 is SGHRS and CDR2 is YFSETQ. Here the CDR3 DNA reads TGCGCCAGCAGCTTTGACAGGGGAGCGGCCAAAAACATTCAGTACTTC. It specifies CASSFDRGAAKNIQYF.

The chain links TRBV13 to TRBJ2-3, with 10 bases fitting TRBD2. Trimming removed 5 bases from V and 4 bases from J; junction bases left unmatched: 9. This CDR3 is 16 amino acids long. Germline CDR1 is PRHDT and CDR2 is FYEKMQ (reference sequence). This chain's CDR3 is CASSTPGLARADTQYF. For the CDR3, the DNA is TGTGCCAGCAGCACGCCGGGACTAGCGCGCGCAGATACGCAGTATTTT.

The chain carries TRBV29-1 and TRBJ1-5; 9 nucleotides match TRBD1. Trimming cost V 7 bases and J 7 bases; bases outside gene matches: 8. The CDR3 runs 13 residues. From germline, CDR1 is SQVTM and CDR2 ANQGSEA. The CDR3 coding sequence is TGCAGCGCCTTAACAGGGGGCGCGCAGCCCCAGCATTTT. Amino acids: CSALTGGAQPQHF.

This chain joins TRBV27 and TRBJ1-2; maybe TRBD1 (5 bases). The CDR3 spans 16 residues. Deletions cut 0 bases from V and 4 bases from J, with 15 bases between. The germline gives CDR1 MNHEY, CDR2 SMNVEV (reference sequence). Here the CDR3 reads CASSLSPLGGFYGYTF. The CDR3, as DNA: TGTGCCAGCAGTTTATCTCCCCTGGGGGGTTTCTATGGCTACACCTTC.

The CDR3 loop reads CASSKRTGPISGNTIYF. Here the CDR3 DNA reads TGTGCCAGCAGCAAGCGGACAGGACCCATCTCTGGAAACACCATATATTTT. V and J are TRBV21-1 and TRBJ1-3; TRBD1 is taken as the D call from the table, unchecked against the DNA. TRBV21-1 is noted as a pseudogene. CDR3 length equals 17 residues.

In DNA, the CDR3 is TGTGCCAGCAGCTTAGCCACAGATACGCAGTATTTT. Protein product: CASSLATDTQYF. The gene calls are TRBV5-6 and TRBJ2-3; D call uncertain. The CDR3 is 12 amino acids. The germline V gene has CDR1 SGHDT and CDR2 YYEEEE. Deletions cut 2 bases from V and 2 bases from J, with 3 bases between.

The genes are TRBV19 and TRBJ2-1; no definite D call. The CDR3 has 14 residues. Germline CDR1 and CDR2: LNHDA and SQIVND (reference sequence). The ends were cut back, 7 bases at V and 0 bases at J, with 10 bases in the middle. CDR3 sequence reads: CASNERYSYNEQFF. The CDR3 bases are TGTGCCAGTAATGAGCGATACTCCTACAATGAGCAGTTCTTC.

The chain combines TRBV5-6 with TRBJ2-3; no reliable D call. Trimming removed 0 bases at V and 0 bases at J, with 8 bases between. This CDR3 is built from 15 residues. Per the germline V gene, CDR1 is SGHDT and CDR2 is YYEEEE. The CDR3 sequence: CASSLAARSTDTQYF. As DNA, the CDR3 is TGTGCCAGCAGCTTGGCGGCCCGTAGCACAGATACGCAGTATTTT.

The V and J genes are TRBV20-1 and TRBJ1-2, with D hard to call. This CDR3 spans 11 amino acids. Germline V gives CDR1 DFQATT, CDR2 SNEGSKA (reference sequence). With 3 bases removed from V and 8 bases from J, the gap between germline ends came to 10 bases. The CDR3 nucleotides are TGCAGTGCTAGGGGTTTGGGGGGCTACACCTTC. It is translated as CSARGLGGYTF.

The chain employs TRBV21-1 and TRBJ2-7; the D segment call TRBD1 is taken from the table without a DNA check. TRBV21-1 is recorded as a pseudogene. The CDR3 length is 16 residues. CDR3: CASSASRDRATYEQYF. As DNA, the CDR3 is TGTGCCAGCAGCGCCAGCCGGGACAGGGCTACCTACGAGCAGTACTTC.

The chain combines TRBV30 with TRBJ1-5, with D possibly matching TRBD1 (5 bases). V was trimmed by 5 bases and J by 4 bases, leaving 12 bases between them. CDR3 length: 13 residues. Germline V gene sequence: CDR1 GTSNPN, CDR2 SVGIG (reference sequence). The CDR3 sequence: CAWSTGGNQPQHF. The CDR3 DNA is TGTGCCTGGTCTACGGGGGGGAATCAGCCCCAGCATTTT. Supplemented by reference TRBV30 and TRBJ1-5, the full variable domain reads SQTIHQWPATLVQPVGSPLSLECTVEGTSNPNLYWYRQAAGRGLQLLFYSVGIGQISSEVPQNLSASRPQDRQFILSSKKLLLSDSGFYLCAWSTGGNQPQHFGDGTRLSIL.

The chain employs TRBV9 and TRBJ2-5; 13 positions agree with TRBD2. The V gene's germline CDR1 is SGDLS and CDR2 YYNGEE. The ends lost 3 bases at V and 5 bases at J; junction bases unmatched: 7. The CDR3 extends over 16 amino acids. The CDR3 here is CASSGGGLAGEETQYF. The CDR3 DNA is TGTGCCAGCAGCGGTGGAGGACTAGCGGGAGAGGAGACCCAGTACTTC.

This chain uses TRBV10-2 with TRBJ2-1; 7 nucleotides align to TRBD2. The CDR3 extends over 14 amino acids. Trimming removed 0 bases from V and 10 bases from J; junction bases left unmatched: 6. The germline CDR1 and CDR2 sequences are WSHSY and SAAADI. The CDR3 region has the DNA TGCGCCAGCAGTGAGTCTTTCGGTAGCGGGGAGCAGTTCTTC. This encodes CASSESFGSGEQFF.

The chain joins TRBV4-1 to TRBJ2-1; 11 nucleotides line up with TRBD2. In germline, CDR1 is MGHRA, CDR2 YSYEKL. CDR3 size: 16 residues. Trimming took 5 bases from V and 4 from J; bases not matched to a gene: 7. The CDR3 here is CASSFRLAGRYNEQFF. CDR3 DNA sequence: TGCGCCAGCAGCTTCCGACTAGCGGGGAGGTACAATGAGCAGTTCTTC.

This CDR3 is CASSLSGGHTEAFF. CDR3 nucleotide sequence: TGTGCCAGCAGTTTATCGGGGGGACACACTGAAGCTTTCTTT. The chain recombines TRBV27 with TRBJ1-1; weak D call: TRBD1 (5 bases). Germline CDR1 is MNHEY and CDR2 is SMNVEV (reference sequence). The CDR3 runs to 14 residues. The V gene lost 0 bases and the J gene lost 3 bases, with 8 bases spanning the gap.

The chain recombines TRBV6-5 with TRBJ1-2; perhaps TRBD1 as D (6 bases). Germline CDR1 reads MNHEY; CDR2 reads SVGAGI. Trimming pared 0 bases from V and 4 bases from J, leaving 15 bases between. The CDR3 length is 16 residues. For the CDR3, the DNA is TGTGCCAGCAGTTACTCAAATCGGGGGCTCGGCTATGGCTACACCTTC. This translates into CASSYSNRGLGYGYTF.

The genes are TRBV11-2 and TRBJ2-1, with a weak D call TRBD2 (5 bases). Germline CDR1 and CDR2: SGHAT and FQNNGV. Trimming took off 5 bases at V and 1 base at J, with 15 bases between the two ends. The CDR3 runs to 16 residues. The CDR3 here is CASSPAQKRSYNEQFF. CDR3 bases: TGTGCCAGCAGCCCAGCCCAGAAGCGGTCCTACAATGAGCAGTTCTTC.

This chain joins TRBV7-9 and TRBJ2-2; no clear D. V lost 5 bases, J lost 8 bases, and 9 bases lay in between. Germline V lookup: CDR1 SEHNR, CDR2 FQNEAQ (reference sequence). There are 12 residues in the CDR3. Here the CDR3 DNA reads TGTGCCAGCAGCACGGTTGGTGGGGAGCTGTTTTTT. Its translation: CASSTVGGELFF.

The chain combines TRBV2 with TRBJ1-1, with a tentative D call TRBD1 (6 bases). Trimming took 7 bases from V and 6 from J, leaving 15 bases between them. In germline, CDR1 is SNHLY, CDR2 FYNNEI. CDR3 length: 13 residues. CDR3 protein: CASTWGRKSEAFF. In nucleotides, the CDR3 is TGTGCCAGCACCTGGGGGCGGAAGTCTGAAGCTTTCTTT.

This clone was seen only once. The J gene is TRBJ1-2, the V gene TRBV7-9; maybe TRBD1 (5 bases). Trimming removed 3 bases at V and 0 bases at J, with 23 bases between. Germline assignment: CDR1 SEHNR and CDR2 FQNEAQ (reference sequence). This CDR3 spans 19 amino acids. CDR3 nucleotides: TGTGCCAGCAGCTTTTCCTACCGGGACGCCAAGCTCCCTAACTATGGCTACACCTTC. Translated: CASSFSYRDAKLPNYGYTF. Full variable domain (outside the CDR3, taken from reference TRBV7-9 and TRBJ1-2): DTGVSQNPRHKITKRGQNVTFRCDPISEHNRLYWYRQTLGQGPEFLTYFQNEAQLEKSRLLSDRFSAERPKGSFSTLEIQRTEQGDSAMYLCASSFSYRDAKLPNYGYTFGSGTRLTVV.